This T cell receptor (beta chain) was recorded in a study of cytomegalovirus exposure and HLA in healthy donors. Notes on this clone: The antigen remains unidentified. The junction and the germline gene differ at one end; a read error may be behind it.

Germline values: CDR1 SSHAT, CDR2 FNYEAQ (reference sequence). The CDR3 sequence is 13 residues long. Study-wide points: Within an earlier analysis, most TCR beta V segments proved productive either about 90% or about 30% of the time. Several V segments, TRBV6-2 and TRBV6-3 among them, could not be told apart and were dropped.

There were likely unrecorded immune exposures, though donors were nominally healthy when sampled. The PCR had 60 Vbeta and 13 Jbeta primers. As handled by the study authors: Around 11 million shared chains were among the 65 million to 85 million unique TCR beta chains that a later analysis counted. Sequencing used immunoSEQ multiplex PCR; TCRdb keeps in-frame clones, though not all of them. V and J calls and clone size come straight from that table; D and trimming were deduced from the DNA. The sample features 90,000 to 150,000 clones, with less than 4.5% in its top ten. Sequenced input: PBMCs. The TCR was taken from a man between 18 and 35 years old in good health and CMV-seronegative. The rearrangement links TRBV7-7 to TRBJ2-5; maybe TRBD1 (5 bases). Here the CDR3 DNA reads TGTGCTAGCAGCTTATTACAGGAAGAGACCCAGTACTTC. Protein sequence: CASSLLQEETQYF.